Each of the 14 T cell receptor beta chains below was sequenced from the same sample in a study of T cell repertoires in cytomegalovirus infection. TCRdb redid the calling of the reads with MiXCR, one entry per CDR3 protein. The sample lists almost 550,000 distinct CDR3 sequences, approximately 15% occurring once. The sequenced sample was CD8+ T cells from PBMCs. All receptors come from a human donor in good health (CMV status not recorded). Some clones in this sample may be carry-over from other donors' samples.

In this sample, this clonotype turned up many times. CDR3 protein: CASSQNRGNTEAFF. DNA for the CDR3: TGTGCCAGCTCCCAGAACAGAGGGAACACTGAAGCTTTCTTT. The chain links TRBV12-3 or TRBV12-4 to TRBJ1-1; D remains ambiguous. The CDR3 has 14 residues. The ends were cut back, 8 bases at V and 1 base at J, with 14 bases in the middle.

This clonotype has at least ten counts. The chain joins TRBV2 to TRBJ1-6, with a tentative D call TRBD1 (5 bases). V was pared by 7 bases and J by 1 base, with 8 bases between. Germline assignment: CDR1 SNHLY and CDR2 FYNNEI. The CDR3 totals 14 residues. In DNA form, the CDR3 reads TGTGCCAGCACCCACAGGTCCTATAATTCACCCCTCCACTTT. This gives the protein CASTHRSYNSPLHF.

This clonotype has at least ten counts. CDR3 residues: CASRSGARVSSRGTEAFF. CDR3 DNA: TGTGCCAGTAGATCAGGGGCAAGGGTTTCGAGTCGGGGCACTGAAGCTTTCTTT. The chain joins TRBV19 to TRBJ1-1, with a weak D call TRBD1 (6 bases). Germline values: CDR1 LNHDA, CDR2 SQIVND (reference sequence). The CDR3 has 18 amino acids. V gave up 6 bases and J gave up 4 bases, with 27 bases separating them.

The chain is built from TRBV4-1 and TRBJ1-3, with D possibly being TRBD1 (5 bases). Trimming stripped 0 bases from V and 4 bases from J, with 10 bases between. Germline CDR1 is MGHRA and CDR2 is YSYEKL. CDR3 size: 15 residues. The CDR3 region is CASSQDPGYGNTIYF. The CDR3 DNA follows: TGCGCCAGCAGCCAAGACCCAGGGTACGGAAACACCATATATTTT.

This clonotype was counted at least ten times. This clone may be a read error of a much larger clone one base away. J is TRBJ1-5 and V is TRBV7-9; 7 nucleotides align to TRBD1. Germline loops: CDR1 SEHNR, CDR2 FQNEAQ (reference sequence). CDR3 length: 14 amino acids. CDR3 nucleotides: TGTGCCAGCACCTTAGGACAGGGCAATCAGCCCCAGCATTTT. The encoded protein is CASTLGQGNQPQHF.

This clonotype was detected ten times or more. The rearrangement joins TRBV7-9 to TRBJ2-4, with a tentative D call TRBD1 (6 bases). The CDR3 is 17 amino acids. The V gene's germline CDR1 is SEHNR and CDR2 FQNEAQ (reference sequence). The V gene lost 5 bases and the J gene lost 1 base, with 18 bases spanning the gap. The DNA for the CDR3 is TGTGCCAGCAGCCACGAGGGGGTTGGTGGGGCCAAAAACATTCAGTACTTC. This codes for CASSHEGVGGAKNIQYF.

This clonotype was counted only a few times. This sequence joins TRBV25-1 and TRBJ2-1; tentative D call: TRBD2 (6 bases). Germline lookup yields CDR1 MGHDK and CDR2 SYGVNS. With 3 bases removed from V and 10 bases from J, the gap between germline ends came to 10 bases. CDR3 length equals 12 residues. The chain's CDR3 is CASSDMSGEQFF. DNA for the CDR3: TGTGCCAGCAGTGACATGAGCGGGGAGCAGTTCTTC.

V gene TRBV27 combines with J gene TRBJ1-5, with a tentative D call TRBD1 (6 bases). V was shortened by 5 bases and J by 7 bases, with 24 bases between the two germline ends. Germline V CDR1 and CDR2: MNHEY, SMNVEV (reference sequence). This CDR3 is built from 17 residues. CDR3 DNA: TGTGCCAGCAGTCCGCTCCCCGACAGGTCCGTCACCCAGCCCCAGCATTTT. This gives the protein CASSPLPDRSVTQPQHF.

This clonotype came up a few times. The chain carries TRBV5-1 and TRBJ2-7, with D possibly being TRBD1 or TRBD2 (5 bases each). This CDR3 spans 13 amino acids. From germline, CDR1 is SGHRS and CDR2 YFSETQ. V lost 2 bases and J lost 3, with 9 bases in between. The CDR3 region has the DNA TGCGCCAGCAGCTTAGGGGAGTTCTACGAGCAGTACTTC. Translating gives CASSLGEFYEQYF.

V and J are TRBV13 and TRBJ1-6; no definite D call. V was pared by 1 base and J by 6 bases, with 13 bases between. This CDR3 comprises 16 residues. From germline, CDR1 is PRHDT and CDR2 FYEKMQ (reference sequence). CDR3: CASSLAVGLLNSPLHF. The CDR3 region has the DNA TGTGCCAGCAGCTTAGCCGTGGGTCTTCTTAATTCACCCCTCCACTTT.

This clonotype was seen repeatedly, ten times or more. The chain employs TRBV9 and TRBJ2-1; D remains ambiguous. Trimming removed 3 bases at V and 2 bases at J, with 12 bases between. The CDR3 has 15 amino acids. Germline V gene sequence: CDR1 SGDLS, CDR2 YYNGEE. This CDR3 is CASSASEPPYNEQFF. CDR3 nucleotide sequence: TGTGCCAGCAGCGCTTCGGAACCCCCCTACAATGAGCAGTTCTTC. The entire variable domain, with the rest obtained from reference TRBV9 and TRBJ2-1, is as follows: DSGVTQTPKHLITATGQRVTLRCSPRSGDLSVYWYQQSLDQGLQFLIQYYNGEERAKGNILERFSAQQFPDLHSELNLSSLELGDSALYFCASSASEPPYNEQFFGPGTRLTVL.

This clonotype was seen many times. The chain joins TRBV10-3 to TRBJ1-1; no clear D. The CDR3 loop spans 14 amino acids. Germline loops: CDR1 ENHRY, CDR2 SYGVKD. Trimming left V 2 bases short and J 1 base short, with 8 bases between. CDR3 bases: TGTGCCATCAGTGAGGCAGGCAAGAACACTGAAGCTTTCTTT. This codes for CAISEAGKNTEAFF.

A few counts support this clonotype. The CDR3 protein is CSHEAGNEQFF. In DNA, the CDR3 is TGCAGTCACGAGGCTGGCAATGAGCAGTTCTTC. The rearrangement uses TRBV29-1 and TRBJ2-1; D is ambiguous. Per germline, CDR1 SQVTM and CDR2 ANQGSEA. This CDR3 is built from 11 residues.

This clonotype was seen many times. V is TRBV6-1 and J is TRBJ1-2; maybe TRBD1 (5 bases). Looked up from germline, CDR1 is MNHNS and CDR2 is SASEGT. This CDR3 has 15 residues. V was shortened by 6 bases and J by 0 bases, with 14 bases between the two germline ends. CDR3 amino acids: CASSAYRRANYGYTF. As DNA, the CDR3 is TGTGCCAGCAGCGCTTACAGGAGAGCTAACTATGGCTACACCTTC.